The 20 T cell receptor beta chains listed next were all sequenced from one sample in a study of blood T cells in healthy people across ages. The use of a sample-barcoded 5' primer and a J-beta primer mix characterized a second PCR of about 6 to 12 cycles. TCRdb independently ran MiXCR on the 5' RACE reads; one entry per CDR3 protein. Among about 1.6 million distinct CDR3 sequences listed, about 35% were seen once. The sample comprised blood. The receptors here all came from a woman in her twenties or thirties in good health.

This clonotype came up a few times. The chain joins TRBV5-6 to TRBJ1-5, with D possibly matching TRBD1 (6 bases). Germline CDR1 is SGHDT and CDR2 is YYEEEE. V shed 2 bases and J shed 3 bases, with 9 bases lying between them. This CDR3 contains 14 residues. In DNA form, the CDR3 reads TGTGCCAGCAGCTTAGGACAGATCAATCAGCCCCAGCATTTT. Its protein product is CASSLGQINQPQHF. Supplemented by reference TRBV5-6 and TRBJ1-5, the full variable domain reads DAGVTQSPTHLIKTRGQQVTLRCSPKSGHDTVSWYQQALGQGPQFIFQYYEEEERQRGNFPDRFSGHQFPNYSSELNVNALLLGDSALYLCASSLGQINQPQHFGDGTRLSIL.

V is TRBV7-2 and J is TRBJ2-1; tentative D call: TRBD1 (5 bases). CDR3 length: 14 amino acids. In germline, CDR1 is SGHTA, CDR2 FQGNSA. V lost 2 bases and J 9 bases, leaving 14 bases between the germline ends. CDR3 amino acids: CASSLFLVQGEQFF. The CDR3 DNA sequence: TGTGCCAGCAGCTTATTCCTAGTCCAGGGTGAGCAGTTCTTC.

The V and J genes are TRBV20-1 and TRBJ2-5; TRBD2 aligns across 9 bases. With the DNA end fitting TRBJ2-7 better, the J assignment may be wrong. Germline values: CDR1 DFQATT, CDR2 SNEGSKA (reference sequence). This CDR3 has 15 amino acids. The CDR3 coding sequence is TGCAGTGCTGCCCCGCGTGAGACTAGCGGCTACGAGCAGTACTTC. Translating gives CSAAPRETSGYEQYF.

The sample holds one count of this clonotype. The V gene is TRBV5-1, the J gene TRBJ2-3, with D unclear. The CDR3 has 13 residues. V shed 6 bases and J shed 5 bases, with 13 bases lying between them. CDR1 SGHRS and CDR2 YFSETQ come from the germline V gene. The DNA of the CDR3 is TGCGCCAGCAAGGACCCTAAGGGAGATACGCAGTATTTT. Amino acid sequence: CASKDPKGDTQYF.

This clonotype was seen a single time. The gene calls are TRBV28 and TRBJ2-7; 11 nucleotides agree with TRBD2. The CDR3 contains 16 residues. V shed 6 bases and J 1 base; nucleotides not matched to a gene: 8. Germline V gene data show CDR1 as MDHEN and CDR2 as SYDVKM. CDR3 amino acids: CASRPSSGRPSYEQYF. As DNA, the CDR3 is TGTGCCAGCAGACCTTCTAGCGGGAGGCCTTCCTACGAGCAGTACTTC.

The DNA of the CDR3 is TGTGCCACCAGTGATTGGTATGGGGCTGTGAATGAGCAGTTCTTC. As protein: CATSDWYGAVNEQFF. The chain is built from TRBV24-1 and TRBJ2-1; possibly TRBD1 for D (5 bases). This CDR3 comprises 15 residues. CDR1 and CDR2 from the germline V gene are KGHDR and SFDVKD. The V gene lost 2 bases and the J gene lost 7 bases, with 14 bases spanning the gap.

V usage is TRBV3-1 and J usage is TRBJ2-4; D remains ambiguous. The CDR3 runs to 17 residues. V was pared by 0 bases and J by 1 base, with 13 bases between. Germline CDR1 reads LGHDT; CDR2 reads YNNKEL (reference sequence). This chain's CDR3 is CASSQEDPVGAKNIQYF. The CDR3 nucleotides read TGTGCCAGCAGCCAAGAGGACCCCGTCGGGGCCAAAAACATTCAGTACTTC.

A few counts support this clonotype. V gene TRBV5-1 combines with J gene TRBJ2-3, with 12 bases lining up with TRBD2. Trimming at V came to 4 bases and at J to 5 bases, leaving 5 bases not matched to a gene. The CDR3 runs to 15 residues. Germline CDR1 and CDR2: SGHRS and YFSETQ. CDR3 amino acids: CASSQSTSGGDTQYF. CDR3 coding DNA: TGCGCCAGCAGCCAATCGACTAGCGGGGGAGATACGCAGTATTTT.

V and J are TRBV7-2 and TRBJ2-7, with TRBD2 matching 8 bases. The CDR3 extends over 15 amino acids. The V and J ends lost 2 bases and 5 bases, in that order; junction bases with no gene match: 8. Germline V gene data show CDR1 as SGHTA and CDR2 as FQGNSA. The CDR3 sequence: CASSLQGLGVDEQYF. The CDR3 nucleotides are TGTGCCAGCAGCTTACAGGGACTAGGGGTAGACGAGCAGTACTTC.

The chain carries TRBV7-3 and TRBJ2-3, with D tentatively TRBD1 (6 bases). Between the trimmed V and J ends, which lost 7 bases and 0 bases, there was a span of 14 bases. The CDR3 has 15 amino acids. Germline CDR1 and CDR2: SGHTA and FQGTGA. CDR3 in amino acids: CASNERQASTDTQYF. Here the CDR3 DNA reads TGTGCCAGCAACGAAAGACAGGCCAGCACAGATACGCAGTATTTT.

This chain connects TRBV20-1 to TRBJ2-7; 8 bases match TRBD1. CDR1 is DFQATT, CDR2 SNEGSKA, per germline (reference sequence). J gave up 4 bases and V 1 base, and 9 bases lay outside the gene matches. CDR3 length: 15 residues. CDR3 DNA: TGCAGTGCTAGAGGAGACAGGGGCCCCGTTTACGAGCAGTACTTC. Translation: CSARGDRGPVYEQYF.

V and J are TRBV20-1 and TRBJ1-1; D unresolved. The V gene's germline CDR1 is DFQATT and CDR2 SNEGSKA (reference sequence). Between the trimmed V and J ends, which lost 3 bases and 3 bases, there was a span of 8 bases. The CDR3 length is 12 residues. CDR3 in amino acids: CSARVGYTEAFF. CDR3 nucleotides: TGCAGTGCTAGGGTAGGTTACACTGAAGCTTTCTTT.

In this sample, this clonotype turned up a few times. Here the CDR3 DNA reads TGTGCCAGCAGTGAATGGTCTAGCCAGTACCAAGAGACCCAGTACTTC. Its translation: CASSEWSSQYQETQYF. The rearrangement uses TRBV6-1 and TRBJ2-5; tentative D call: TRBD2 (5 bases). From germline, CDR1 is MNHNS and CDR2 SASEGT. This CDR3 comprises 16 residues. Trimming removed 2 bases from V and 0 bases from J, with 13 bases in between.

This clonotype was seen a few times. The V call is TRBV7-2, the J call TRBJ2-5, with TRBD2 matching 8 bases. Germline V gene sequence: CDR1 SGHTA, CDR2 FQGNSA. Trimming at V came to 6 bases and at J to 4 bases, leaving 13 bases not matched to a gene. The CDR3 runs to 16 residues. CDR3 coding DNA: TGTGCCAGCAGTCGTCCAGCGGGAGACGCGGGAGAGACCCAGTACTTC. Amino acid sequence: CASSRPAGDAGETQYF. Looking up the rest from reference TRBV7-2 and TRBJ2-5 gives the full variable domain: GAGVSQSPSNKVTEKGKDVELRCDPISGHTALYWYRQSLGQGLEFLIYFQGNSAPDKSGLPSDRFSAERTGGSVSTLTIQRTQQEDSAVYLCASSRPAGDAGETQYFGPGTRLLVL.

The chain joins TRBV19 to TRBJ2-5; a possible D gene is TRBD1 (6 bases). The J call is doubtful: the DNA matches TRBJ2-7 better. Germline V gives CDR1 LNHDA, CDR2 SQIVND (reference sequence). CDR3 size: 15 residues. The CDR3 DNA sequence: TGTGCCAGTAGTACACCCCGTACAGGGACCTACGAGCAGTACTTC. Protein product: CASSTPRTGTYEQYF.

The CDR3 DNA sequence: TGCGCCAGCAACCCGCTCCAGGGAGATACGCAGTATTTT. Amino acid sequence: CASNPLQGDTQYF. The chain recombines TRBV5-1 with TRBJ2-3, with a tentative D call TRBD1 (5 bases). This CDR3 has 13 amino acids. V gave up 6 bases and J gave up 5 bases, with 13 bases separating them. Germline V gene sequence: CDR1 SGHRS, CDR2 YFSETQ.

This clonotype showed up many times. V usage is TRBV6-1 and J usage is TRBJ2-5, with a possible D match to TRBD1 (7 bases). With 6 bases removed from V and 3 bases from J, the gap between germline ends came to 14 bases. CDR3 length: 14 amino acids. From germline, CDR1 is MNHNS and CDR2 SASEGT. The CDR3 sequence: CASRRGGTEETQYF. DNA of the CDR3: TGTGCCAGCAGAAGAGGGGGGACAGAAGAGACCCAGTACTTC.

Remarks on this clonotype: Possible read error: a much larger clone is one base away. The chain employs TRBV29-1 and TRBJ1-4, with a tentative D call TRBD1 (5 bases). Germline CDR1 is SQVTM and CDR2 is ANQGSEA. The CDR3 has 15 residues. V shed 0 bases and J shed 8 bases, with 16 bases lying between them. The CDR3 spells CSVEEGRGAQEKLFF. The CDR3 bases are TGCAGCGTTGAAGAGGGAAGGGGAGCCCAAGAAAAACTGTTTTTT. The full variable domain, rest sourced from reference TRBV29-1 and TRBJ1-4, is SAVISQKPSRDICQRGTSLTIQCQVDSQVTMMFWYRQQPGQSLTLIATANQGSEATYESGFVIDKFPISRPNLTFSTLTVSNMSPEDSSIYLCSVEEGRGAQEKLFFGSGTQLSVL.

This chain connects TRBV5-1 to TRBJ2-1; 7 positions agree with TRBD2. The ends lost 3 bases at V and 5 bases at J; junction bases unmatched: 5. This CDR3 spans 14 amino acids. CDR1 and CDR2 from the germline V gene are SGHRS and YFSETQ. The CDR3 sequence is CASSSQRDNNEQFF. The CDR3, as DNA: TGCGCCAGCAGCTCCCAGCGGGATAACAATGAGCAGTTCTTC.

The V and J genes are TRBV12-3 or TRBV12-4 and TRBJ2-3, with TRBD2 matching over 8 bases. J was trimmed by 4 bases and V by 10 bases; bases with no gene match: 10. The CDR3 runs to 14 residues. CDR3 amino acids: CATRAGVSADTQYF. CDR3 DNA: TGTGCCACTAGAGCGGGAGTGAGCGCAGATACGCAGTATTTT.